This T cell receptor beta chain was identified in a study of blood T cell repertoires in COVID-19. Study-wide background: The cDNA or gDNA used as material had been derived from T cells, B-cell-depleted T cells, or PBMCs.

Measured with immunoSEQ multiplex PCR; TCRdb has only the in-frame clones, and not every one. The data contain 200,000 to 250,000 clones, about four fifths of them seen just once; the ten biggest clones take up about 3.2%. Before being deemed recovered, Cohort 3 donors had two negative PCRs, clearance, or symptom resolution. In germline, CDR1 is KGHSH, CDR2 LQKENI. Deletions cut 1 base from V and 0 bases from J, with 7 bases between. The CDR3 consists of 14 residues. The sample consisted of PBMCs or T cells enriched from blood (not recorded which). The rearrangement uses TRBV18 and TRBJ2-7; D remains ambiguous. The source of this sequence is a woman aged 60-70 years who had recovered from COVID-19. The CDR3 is CASSPQELSYEQYF. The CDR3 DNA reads TGTGCCAGCTCACCACAAGAACTCTCCTACGAGCAGTACTTC.